The 31 T cell receptor beta chains below all came from one sample that was sequenced in a study of regulatory T cells in long-lasting Graves disease. The TCR beta library used iRepertoire HTBI primers with Arm-PCR amplification of CDR3. A single record per CDR3 protein comes from TCRdb applying MiXCR to the multiplex PCR reads. This table has approximately 490,000 distinct CDR3 sequences, 15% to 20% appearing once. Time point indicated: newly diagnosed GD, antithyroid drugs for less than 3 months. Researchers made the TCR library from RNA that was extracted from PBMCs. These data were likewise used in another study, on T cells in Graves' hyperthyroidism and ophthalmopathy.

The specimen comprised peripheral blood mononuclear cells (PBMCs), sampled at new diagnosis, from a patient treated with antithyroid drugs. The receptors come from a man aged 35 to 55 with Graves disease.

This clonotype was detected many times. For the CDR3, the DNA is TGTGCCAGCAGTTTATCGAGTCAGGGAGGCACCGGGGAGCTGTTTTTT. Protein product: CASSLSSQGGTGELFF. V is TRBV12-3 or TRBV12-4 and J is TRBJ2-2; possibly TRBD2 for D (6 bases). The CDR3 totals 16 residues. V dropped 2 bases and J dropped 4 bases, with 14 bases sitting between them.

This clonotype was seen a handful of times. The chain couples TRBV27 to TRBJ2-7, with TRBD1 identical over 10 bases. The junction had 10 bases not matched to a gene; V was cut back by 11 bases and J by 3 bases. The V gene's germline CDR1 is MNHEY and CDR2 SMNVEV (reference sequence). This CDR3 is built from 14 residues. CDR3 sequence (DNA): TGTGCCGCCTCAACCGGGACAGGGGTCTACGAGCAGTACTTC. Translation: CAASTGTGVYEQYF.

This clonotype was recorded many times. The CDR3 region is CASSITGYLYEQYF. DNA of the CDR3: TGTGCCAGCAGTATTACAGGGTACCTGTACGAGCAGTACTTC. The chain uses TRBV28 and TRBJ2-7; possibly TRBD1 for D (6 bases). There are 14 residues in the CDR3. V lost 5 bases, J lost 4 bases, and 15 bases lay in between. Germline CDR1 MDHEN, CDR2 SYDVKM.

This clonotype was seen more than once but under ten times. The rearrangement uses TRBV28 and TRBJ2-6, with 9 nucleotides matching TRBD1. The CDR3 totals 18 residues. V gave up 6 bases and J gave up 0 bases; unmatched junction bases: 9. Germline V CDR1 and CDR2: MDHEN, SYDVKM. CDR3 coding DNA: TGTGCCAGCAGAACTTCGGACAGGGGAAACTCTGGGGCCAACGTCCTGACTTTC. The encoded protein is CASRTSDRGNSGANVLTF. Full variable domain (outside the CDR3, taken from reference TRBV28 and TRBJ2-6): DVKVTQSSRYLVKRTGEKVFLECVQDMDHENMFWYRQDPGLGLRLIYFSYDVKMKEKGDIPEGYSVSREKKERFSLILESASTNQTSMYLCASRTSDRGNSGANVLTFGAGSRLTVL.

This clonotype was seen at least ten times. The chain has TRBV27 and TRBJ1-1; 9 bases are a match to TRBD1. Trimming took 5 bases from V and 1 from J; bases not matched to a gene: 8. CDR1 and CDR2 from the germline V gene are MNHEY and SMNVEV (reference sequence). The CDR3 length is 16 residues. This chain's CDR3 is CASSPGTGKRNTEAFF. CDR3 nucleotides: TGTGCCAGCAGTCCCGGGACAGGGAAGCGGAACACTGAAGCTTTCTTT.

This clonotype was counted a few times. The chain carries TRBV24-1 and TRBJ2-1, with 14 bases that match TRBD2. Trimming at V came to 3 bases and at J to 8 bases, leaving 2 bases not matched to a gene. CDR3 length: 15 residues. CDR1 is KGHDR and CDR2 is SFDVKD in the germline V gene. In DNA, the CDR3 is TGTGCCACCAGTGATGGGACTAGCGGGAGTGATGAGCAGTTCTTC. Protein: CATSDGTSGSDEQFF.

This rearrangement joins TRBV6-1 to TRBJ1-2; D remains ambiguous. Trimming left V 8 bases short and J 2 bases short, with 9 bases between. The CDR3 contains 12 residues. Germline V gene sequence: CDR1 MNHNS, CDR2 SASEGT. The CDR3 region is CASRTGNYGYTF. The CDR3 DNA follows: TGTGCCAGCCGGACTGGAAACTATGGCTACACCTTC.

This clonotype was detected ten times or more. Written as DNA, the CDR3 is TGTGCCAGCAGCCAAGGGGCGGGAGGGCTTGGGAATACGCAGTATTTT. Translation gives CASSQGAGGLGNTQYF. The V gene is TRBV7-2, the J gene TRBJ2-3; 9 positions agree with TRBD2. The J segment lost 7 bases and the V segment lost 5 bases, leaving 13 bases of the junction unmatched. There are 16 residues in the CDR3. The germline V gene encodes CDR1 SGHTA and CDR2 FQGNSA. The complete variable domain, with remaining parts taken from reference TRBV7-2 and TRBJ2-3, reads GAGVSQSPSNKVTEKGKDVELRCDPISGHTALYWYRQSLGQGLEFLIYFQGNSAPDKSGLPSDRFSAERTGGSVSTLTIQRTQQEDSAVYLCASSQGAGGLGNTQYFGPGTRLTVL.

J is TRBJ1-2 and V is TRBV7-9; maybe TRBD1 (5 bases). Germline V gene lookup returns CDR1 SEHNR and CDR2 FQNEAQ (reference sequence). Deletions cut 6 bases from V and 1 base from J, with 12 bases between. The CDR3 loop spans 14 amino acids. The CDR3 bases are TGTGCCAGCAGGCGAGGGGAAAATAACTATGGCTACACCTTC. As protein: CASRRGENNYGYTF.

This clonotype was recorded many times. This chain uses TRBV6-9 with TRBJ2-5; the match to TRBD2 covers 7 bases. Germline trimming cut 4 bases from V and 1 base from J; bases unmatched to any gene: 3. The CDR3 totals 14 residues. CDR1 is MNHGY, CDR2 SVAAGI, per germline. CDR3 bases: TGTGCCAGCAGTTGGGGGGGAATCCAAGAGACCCAGTACTTC. This codes for CASSWGGIQETQYF.

This clonotype was counted only a few times. The chain links TRBV20-1 to TRBJ2-3; 10 positions match TRBD1. The length of the CDR3 is 15 residues. CDR1 is DFQATT, CDR2 SNEGSKA, per germline (reference sequence). After removal of 6 bases from V and 4 bases from J, the junction contained 10 bases not matched to a gene. The CDR3 loop reads CSAVGDRGVADTQYF. CDR3 DNA: TGCAGTGCAGTAGGGGACAGGGGAGTTGCAGATACGCAGTATTTT.

The chain carries TRBV29-1 and TRBJ2-3; D is unresolved. This CDR3 region has 11 residues. Germline-derived CDR1 and CDR2 are SQVTM and ANQGSEA. Deletions cut 7 bases from V and 2 bases from J, with 7 bases between. The CDR3, as DNA: TGCAGCGCCTTCAACACAGATACGCAGTATTTT. It codes for CSAFNTDTQYF.

At least ten counts were recorded for this clonotype. The rearrangement uses TRBV7-8 and TRBJ2-5; D is unclear. The V gene lost 5 bases and the J gene lost 4 bases, with 11 bases spanning the gap. This CDR3 is built from 13 residues. Per the germline V gene, CDR1 is SGHVS and CDR2 is FQNEAQ. CDR3 loop: CASSKTPGETQYF. For the CDR3, the DNA is TGTGCCAGCAGCAAGACCCCCGGAGAGACCCAGTACTTC.

This clonotype turned up a few times. The gene calls are TRBV24-1 and TRBJ2-1; TRBD2 might be the D (6 bases). Germline V gene data show CDR1 as KGHDR and CDR2 as SFDVKD. This CDR3 is 13 amino acids long. V was pared by 9 bases and J by 7 bases, with 15 bases between. The CDR3 DNA follows: TGTGCCACCTCGACTGCGGGGCGAAATGAGCAGTTCTTC. Its translation is CATSTAGRNEQFF.

This clonotype turned up a few times. The chain uses TRBV6-1 and TRBJ1-3; unclear D gene. The CDR3 contains 13 residues. Germline CDR1 is MNHNS and CDR2 is SASEGT. V shed 8 bases and J shed 0 bases, with 8 bases lying between them. The DNA of the CDR3 is TGTGCCAGCTCCGACTTCTCTGGAAACACCATATATTTT. Translated, it gives CASSDFSGNTIYF.

The table lists this clonotype with a few counts. A much more abundant neighbour one base away suggests this may be a read error. The genes are TRBV6-2 or TRBV6-3 and TRBJ2-1; no reliable D call. The germline gives CDR1 MNHEY, CDR2 SVGEGT. This CDR3 region has 15 residues. The CDR3 DNA follows: TGTGTCAGCAGGAAAGGGCCGAGCTCCTACAATGAGCAGTTCTTC. Protein: CVSRKGPSSYNEQFF.

The chain uses TRBV14 and TRBJ1-2; D is undetermined. The CDR3 runs 14 residues. Germline values: CDR1 SGHDN, CDR2 FVKESK. Trimming shortened V by 1 base and J by 8 bases, and 14 bases separated the two germline ends. The CDR3 bases are TGTGCCAGCAGCCAAGCTTCAAGGGCCCGGGGCTACACCTTC. This encodes CASSQASRARGYTF.

This clonotype was counted between two and nine times. The genes are TRBV7-8 and TRBJ2-7, with D perhaps assigned TRBD1 or TRBD2 (5 bases each). CDR3 size: 16 residues. In germline, CDR1 is SGHVS, CDR2 FQNEAQ. V gave up 5 bases and J gave up 6 bases, with 23 bases separating them. CDR3 region: CASSVTGRSEIREQYF. CDR3 bases: TGTGCCAGCAGCGTTACGGGACGCTCGGAGATCCGCGAGCAGTACTTC.

There are many counts of this clonotype. The chain is built from TRBV9 and TRBJ1-6; D gene unclear. V lost 2 bases and J lost 9, with 12 bases in between. This CDR3 region has 14 residues. Per the germline V gene, CDR1 is SGDLS and CDR2 is YYNGEE. The CDR3 DNA is TGTGCCAGCAGCGTGGCTGGGGTAGGTTCACCCCTCCACTTT. It yields the protein CASSVAGVGSPLHF.

This clonotype was seen repeatedly, ten times or more. V and J are TRBV3-1 and TRBJ1-3; tentative D call: TRBD1 (6 bases). The V end was cut by 0 bases, the J end by 2 bases, with 8 bases between. The CDR3 length is 15 residues. Germline CDR1 reads LGHDT; CDR2 reads YNNKEL (reference sequence). The CDR3 spells CASSQEGGPGNTIYF. Written as DNA, the CDR3 is TGTGCCAGCAGCCAAGAGGGGGGGCCTGGAAACACCATATATTTT. Based on the CDR3 plus reference TRBV3-1 and TRBJ1-3, the full variable domain is DTAVSQTPKYLVTQMGNDKSIKCEQNLGHDTMYWYKQDSKKFLKIMFSYNNKELIINETVPNRFSPKSPDKAHLNLHINSLELGDSAVYFCASSQEGGPGNTIYFGEGSWLTVV.

This clonotype was recorded at least ten times. The chain has TRBV11-2 and TRBJ2-1, with 11 bases lining up with TRBD2. This CDR3 spans 14 amino acids. J gave up 8 bases and V 6 bases, and 6 bases lay outside the gene matches. In germline, CDR1 is SGHAT, CDR2 FQNNGV. The CDR3 here is CASRTRLAGHEQFF. CDR3 DNA: TGTGCCAGCAGGACTCGACTAGCGGGACATGAGCAGTTCTTC. The full variable domain, rest sourced from reference TRBV11-2 and TRBJ2-1, is EAGVAQSPRYKIIEKRQSVAFWCNPISGHATLYWYQQILGQGPKLLIQFQNNGVVDDSQLPKDRFSAERLKGVDSTLKIQPAKLEDSAVYLCASRTRLAGHEQFFGPGTRLTVL.

This clonotype occurred many times. The chain joins TRBV2 to TRBJ2-1; 13 nucleotides agree with TRBD2. Germline CDR1 and CDR2: SNHLY and FYNNEI. The CDR3 has 14 amino acids. With V trimmed by 8 bases and J by 5 bases, 3 bases remained unmatched. DNA of the CDR3: TGTGCCAGCGTCGGACTAGCGGGAGACAATGAGCAGTTCTTC. Its protein is CASVGLAGDNEQFF. The full variable domain, its missing parts supplied by reference TRBV2 and TRBJ2-1, is EPEVTQTPSHQVTQMGQEVILRCVPISNHLYFYWYRQILGQKVEFLVSFYNNEISEKSEIFDDQFSVERPDGSNFTLKIRSTKLEDSAMYFCASVGLAGDNEQFFGPGTRLTVL.

This clonotype was found a few times. V gene TRBV28 combines with J gene TRBJ1-5; a weak D match, TRBD1 (5 bases). With 3 bases removed from V and 0 bases from J, the gap between germline ends came to 9 bases. Germline values: CDR1 MDHEN, CDR2 SYDVKM. CDR3 length equals 15 residues. CDR3 sequence (DNA): TGTGCCAGCAGTTTCCCAGGGCCTAGCAATCAGCCCCAGCATTTT. Translating gives CASSFPGPSNQPQHF.

This clonotype was seen ten or more times. The chain joins TRBV5-1 to TRBJ2-1; TRBD1 matches at 10 bases. With V trimmed by 4 bases and J by 9 bases, 4 bases remained unmatched. This CDR3 spans 13 amino acids. Germline assignment: CDR1 SGHRS and CDR2 YFSETQ. Here the CDR3 reads CASSRGTGAEQFF. As DNA, the CDR3 is TGCGCCAGCAGCCGAGGGACAGGGGCTGAGCAGTTCTTC.

This clonotype was counted at least ten times. V is TRBV7-9 and J is TRBJ2-7; 9 positions match TRBD1. The ends lost 5 bases at V and 2 bases at J; junction bases unmatched: 10. The CDR3 spans 16 residues. Germline CDR1 and CDR2: SEHNR and FQNEAQ (reference sequence). The CDR3 bases are TGTGCCAGCAGCCCGCACGGGACAGGGTCCCCCTACGAGCAGTACTTC. Its translation: CASSPHGTGSPYEQYF.

The gene calls are TRBV6-2 or TRBV6-3 and TRBJ1-5; 8 bases agree with TRBD1. The germline CDR1 and CDR2 sequences are MNHEY and SVGEGT. The CDR3 runs 15 residues. The V segment lost 4 bases and the J segment 3 bases; nucleotides outside the gene matches: 5. The CDR3 is CASSSAGGNNQPQHF. The CDR3 nucleotides read TGTGCCAGCAGTTCCGCAGGGGGCAACAATCAGCCCCAGCATTTT.

A few counts support this clonotype. The chain recombines TRBV7-3 with TRBJ2-7, with 7 bases matching TRBD1. Germline CDR1 SGHTA, CDR2 FQGTGA. There are 14 residues in the CDR3. Trimming cost V 5 bases and J 5 bases; bases outside gene matches: 9. CDR3 sequence: CASSPRQGVHEQYF. DNA for the CDR3: TGTGCCAGCAGCCCCAGACAGGGCGTCCACGAGCAGTACTTC.

V usage is TRBV7-9 and J usage is TRBJ1-2, with TRBD1 identical over 7 bases. V shed 3 bases and J 1 base; nucleotides not matched to a gene: 5. This CDR3 is 15 amino acids long. Germline-derived CDR1 and CDR2 are SEHNR and FQNEAQ (reference sequence). The CDR3 DNA is TGTGCCAGCAGCTTTAGAGGGGGCAGTAACTATGGCTACACCTTC. It codes for CASSFRGGSNYGYTF.

This clonotype has at least ten counts. This CDR3 is CASSQVLAAPHEQFF. For the CDR3, the DNA is TGTGCCAGCAGCCAAGTATTAGCGGCCCCCCATGAGCAGTTCTTC. This chain joins TRBV3-1 and TRBJ2-1; TRBD2 might be the D (6 bases). The CDR3 is 15 amino acids. The V end was cut by 1 base, the J end by 8 bases, with 15 bases between. Germline CDR1 is LGHDT and CDR2 is YNNKEL (reference sequence).

This chain uses TRBV20-1 with TRBJ1-1; TRBD1 matches 7 bases. V was clipped by 0 bases and J by 1 base; unmatched bases: 8. Germline CDR1 and CDR2: DFQATT and SNEGSKA (reference sequence). The CDR3 totals 16 residues. The CDR3 reads CSAREPTGVENTEAFF. The CDR3 region has the DNA TGCAGTGCTAGAGAGCCCACAGGGGTTGAGAACACTGAAGCTTTCTTT.

This clonotype was detected ten times or more. V is TRBV24-1 and J is TRBJ2-2, with 8 bases fitting TRBD2. CDR3 length equals 16 residues. V was clipped by 1 base and J by 0 bases; unmatched bases: 0. Germline V gives CDR1 KGHDR, CDR2 SFDVKD. CDR3 region: CATSDLLAANTGELFF. CDR3 DNA: TGTGCCACCAGTGATTTACTAGCGGCGAACACCGGGGAGCTGTTTTTT.